This T cell receptor (beta chain) was captured by sequencing in a study of CD8 T cells in ankylosing spondylitis. Germline CDR1 is SQVTM and CDR2 is ANQGSEA. This CDR3 is 12 amino acids long. Trimming left V 7 bases short and J 1 base short, with 5 bases between. Study-wide results and caveats: Disease-linked clones were reportedly significantly enriched in matched ankylosing spondylitis synovial fluid. The disease-linked clones had a CD8+ phenotype and low blood frequencies.

In regard to this clonotype: Its antigen is undetermined.

Researchers built TCR beta libraries using quantitative 5'-RACE with molecular barcodes. Each CDR3 protein gets one entry after TCRdb re-called the 5' RACE reads with MiXCR. Altogether hundreds of thousands of distinct CDR3 sequences are present, 20% to 30% being singletons, with the ten largest covering approximately 6.6%. The sequenced sample consisted of blood, either unsorted or a sorted T cell fraction (not recorded which). The chain uses TRBV29-1 and TRBJ2-6; D not certain. The sequence was obtained from a male donor with ankylosing spondylitis or in good health (not recorded which). The chain's CDR3 is CSAMSGANVLTF. In DNA form, the CDR3 reads TGCAGCGCAATGTCTGGGGCCAACGTCCTGACTTTC.